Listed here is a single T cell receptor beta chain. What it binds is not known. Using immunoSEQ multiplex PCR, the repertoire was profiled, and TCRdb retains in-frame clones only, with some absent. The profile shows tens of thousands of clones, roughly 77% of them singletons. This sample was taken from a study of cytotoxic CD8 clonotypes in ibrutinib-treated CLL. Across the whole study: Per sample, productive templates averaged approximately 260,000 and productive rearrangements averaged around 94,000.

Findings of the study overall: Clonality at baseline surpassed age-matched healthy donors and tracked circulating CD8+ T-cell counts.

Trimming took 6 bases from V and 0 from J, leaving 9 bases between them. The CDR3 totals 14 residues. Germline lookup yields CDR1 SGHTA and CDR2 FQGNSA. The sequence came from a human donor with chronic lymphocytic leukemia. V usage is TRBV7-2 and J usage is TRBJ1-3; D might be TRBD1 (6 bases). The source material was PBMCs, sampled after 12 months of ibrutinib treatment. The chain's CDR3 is CASRPTGSGNTIYF. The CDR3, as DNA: TGTGCCAGCAGGCCGACAGGCTCTGGAAACACCATATATTTT.